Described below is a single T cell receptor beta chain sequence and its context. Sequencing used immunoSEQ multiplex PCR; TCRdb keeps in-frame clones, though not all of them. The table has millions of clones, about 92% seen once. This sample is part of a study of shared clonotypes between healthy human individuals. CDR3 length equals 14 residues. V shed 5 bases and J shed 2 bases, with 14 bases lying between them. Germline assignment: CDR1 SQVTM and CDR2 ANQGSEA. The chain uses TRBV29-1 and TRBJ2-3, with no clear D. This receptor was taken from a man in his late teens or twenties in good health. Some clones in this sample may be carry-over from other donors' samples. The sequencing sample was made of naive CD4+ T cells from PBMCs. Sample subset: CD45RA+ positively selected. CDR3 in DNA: TGCAGCGTTCCCAGCTGGCAGAACACAGATACGCAGTATTTT. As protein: CSVPSWQNTDTQYF.